This entry describes one T cell receptor beta chain. It has no known antigen specificity. No base-level quality is on record; no much larger clone is a single base apart. The collaborating institutions used their own protocols to collect whole blood in K2EDTA tubes. For TCRbeta analysis, collaborators shipped samples as frozen whole blood, isolated PBMCs, or DNA extracted from either of those sample types. The entry originates in a study of blood T cell repertoires in COVID-19 (dated by TCRdb to about 2020). For context, the study as a whole: Samples from collaborators originated in the United States, Italy and Spain and spanned both the acute and convalescent phases of COVID-19. The material from the prospective study consisted of cDNA or gDNA derived from T cells, B-cell-depleted T cells, or PBMCs. Deeply sampled blood TCRbeta repertoires from subjects exposed to, actively infected with, or recovered from COVID-19 were included in the dataset. The repertoires were released in a freely available public database intended as a resource for research on the immune response to SARS-CoV-2. Samples were obtained from the ongoing ImmuneRACE study (first 160 participants) and from 1,254 subjects provided by 6 global collaborators. Nearly every sample came with metadata listing a de-identified subject ID, COVID-19 status, age in years and sex. HLA class I and class II types, where available, came from metadata supplied by the sample provider rather than from assay-based typing. Study-level results and caveats: The quantity of clinical and demographic metadata differed by source and by participant and was supplied without curation.

TCRbeta CDR3 regions were amplified from genomic DNA by means of the immunoSEQ Assay, a bias-controlled multiplex PCR. The authors' pipeline ran thus. Nucleated cell counts per sample were estimated from amplification of reference gene primers within the assay. To quantify the absolute abundance of each unique TCRbeta CDR3 rearrangement, sequence reads were collapsed and filtered. Productive Simpson clonality was computed per sample as the square root of Simpson's diversity index over productive rearrangements. What TCRdb holds here is the immuneACCESS table cut down to in-frame rearrangements. Part of the clones is not present; checked against another copy, under half of the missing clones reflect an unresolved V gene, and the others are unexplained. V and J calls and clone size follow that table, whereas D and trimming were derived from the DNA. This sample comprises around 230,000 clones, roughly 80% of them detected only once. Around an eighth of the sample is taken by the ten largest.

At the junction V is shortened by 1 base and J by 7 bases, with 8 bases in between. The CDR3 numbers 13 residues from cysteine through phenylalanine. Only CDR3 DNA remains: 39 bases, in frame from the first base. In the germline V gene (reference sequence), CDR1 corresponds to LGHDT and CDR2 to YNNKEL. This TCR derives from an older woman with active or convalescent COVID-19. The sequence links TRBV3-1 (or the pseudogene TRBV3-2) to TRBJ1-5; the D gene assignment is ambiguous. Sequenced: peripheral blood. The CDR3 has the sequence CASSQGIGQPQHF. Read as DNA, the sequence is TGTGCCAGCAGCCAAGGTATCGGGCAGCCCCAGCATTTT.